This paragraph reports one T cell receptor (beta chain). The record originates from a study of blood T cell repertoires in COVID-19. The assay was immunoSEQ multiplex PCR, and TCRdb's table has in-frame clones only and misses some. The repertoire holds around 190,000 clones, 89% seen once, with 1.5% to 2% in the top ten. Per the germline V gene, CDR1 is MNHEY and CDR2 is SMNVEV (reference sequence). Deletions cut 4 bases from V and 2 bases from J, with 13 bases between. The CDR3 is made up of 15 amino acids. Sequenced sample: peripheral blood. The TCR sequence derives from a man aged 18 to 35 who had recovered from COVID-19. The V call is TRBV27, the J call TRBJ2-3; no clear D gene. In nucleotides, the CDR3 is TGTGCCAGCAGTTCTAAGAGGTTGCACACAGATACGCAGTATTTT. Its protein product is CASSSKRLHTDTQYF.